The T cell receptor beta chain described here comes from a study of regulatory T cells in long-lasting Graves disease. Study-level points and caveats: Those with persistent disease had in common more public clonotypes (about 3,000) than new patients (around 910). Results may be inaccurate due to the small sample size. Persistent Graves' disease cases displayed lower TCR diversity than newly diagnosed ones. Favoring TRBV28, TRBJ1-2 and TRBJ2-5 was a feature seen in persistent disease.

The time point was: persistent/refractory GD, antithyroid drugs over 5 years with positive TRAb. Making the TCR library involved RNA that had been extracted from PBMCs. A remark on this clonotype: Its specificity is unknown.

The CDR3 sequence is 16 residues long. V trimming: 0 bases; J trimming: 6 bases; junction bases outside the gene matches: 8. Germline values: CDR1 LGHDT, CDR2 YNNKEL (reference sequence). In building TCR beta libraries, iRepertoire HTBI primers were used together with Arm-PCR of CDR3 regions. TCRdb ran MiXCR on the multiplex PCR reads and lists one entry per CDR3 protein. The repertoire holds under 350,000 distinct CDR3 sequences, with 20% to 25% as singletons. The clonotype comes from a female donor with Graves disease. The chain couples TRBV3-1 to TRBJ2-7, with 10 bases identical to TRBD2. The sequenced sample was peripheral blood mononuclear cells (PBMCs), obtained when the disease was refractory, from a patient treated with antithyroid drugs. CDR3 loop: CASSQEVLSGGGEQYF. The DNA for the CDR3 is TGTGCCAGCAGCCAAGAGGTCCTAAGCGGGGGGGGCGAGCAGTACTTC.